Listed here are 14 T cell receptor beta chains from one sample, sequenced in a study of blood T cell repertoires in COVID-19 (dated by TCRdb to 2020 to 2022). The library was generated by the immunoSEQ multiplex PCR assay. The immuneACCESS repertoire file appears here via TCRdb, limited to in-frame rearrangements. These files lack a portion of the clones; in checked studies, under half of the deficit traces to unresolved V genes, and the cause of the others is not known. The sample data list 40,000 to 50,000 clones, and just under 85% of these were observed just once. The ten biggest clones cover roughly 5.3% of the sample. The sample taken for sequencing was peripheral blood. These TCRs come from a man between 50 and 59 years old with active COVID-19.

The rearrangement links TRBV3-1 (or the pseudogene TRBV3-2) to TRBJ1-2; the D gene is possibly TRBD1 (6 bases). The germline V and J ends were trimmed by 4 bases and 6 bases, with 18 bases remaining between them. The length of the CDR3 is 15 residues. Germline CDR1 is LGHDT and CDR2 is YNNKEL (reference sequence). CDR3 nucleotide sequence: TGTGCCAGCAGCCCCGACAGGAGGTGGAGGAATGGCTACACCTTC. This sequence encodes CASSPDRRWRNGYTF.

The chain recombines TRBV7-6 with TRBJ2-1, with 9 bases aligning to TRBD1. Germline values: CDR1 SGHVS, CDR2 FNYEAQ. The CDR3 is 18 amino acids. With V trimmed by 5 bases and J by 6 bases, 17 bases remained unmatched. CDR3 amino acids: CASSDLEGDRDRVNEQFF. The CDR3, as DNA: TGTGCCAGCAGCGATTTAGAGGGTGACCGGGACAGGGTCAATGAGCAGTTCTTC.

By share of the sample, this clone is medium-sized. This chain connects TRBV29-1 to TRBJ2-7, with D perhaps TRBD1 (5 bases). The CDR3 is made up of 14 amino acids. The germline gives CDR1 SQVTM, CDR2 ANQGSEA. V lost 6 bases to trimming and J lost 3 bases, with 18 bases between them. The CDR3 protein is CSVAGQDMSYEQYF. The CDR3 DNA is TGCAGCGTGGCAGGGCAGGATATGAGCTACGAGCAGTACTTC.

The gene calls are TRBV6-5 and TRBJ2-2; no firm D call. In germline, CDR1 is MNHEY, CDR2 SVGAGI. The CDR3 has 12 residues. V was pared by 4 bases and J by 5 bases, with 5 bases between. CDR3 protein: CASSSRTGELFF. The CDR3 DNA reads TGTGCCAGCAGTTCGAGGACCGGGGAGCTGTTTTTT.

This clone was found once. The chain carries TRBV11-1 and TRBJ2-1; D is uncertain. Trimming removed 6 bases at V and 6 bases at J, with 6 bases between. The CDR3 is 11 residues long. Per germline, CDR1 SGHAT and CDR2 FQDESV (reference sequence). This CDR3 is CASRFGNEQFF. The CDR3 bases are TGTGCCAGCAGATTCGGCAATGAGCAGTTCTTC.

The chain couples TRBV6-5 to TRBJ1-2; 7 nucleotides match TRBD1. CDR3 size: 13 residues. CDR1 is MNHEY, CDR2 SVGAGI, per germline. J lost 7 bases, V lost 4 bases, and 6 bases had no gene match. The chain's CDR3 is CASSSEGAGGYTF. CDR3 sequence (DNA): TGTGCCAGCAGTTCGGAGGGGGCAGGTGGCTACACCTTC.

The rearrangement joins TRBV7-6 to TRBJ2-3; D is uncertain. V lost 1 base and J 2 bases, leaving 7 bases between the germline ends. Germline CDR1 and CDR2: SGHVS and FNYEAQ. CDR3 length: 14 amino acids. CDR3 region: CASSLDRLTDTQYF. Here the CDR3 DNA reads TGTGCCAGCAGCTTAGATCGACTCACAGATACGCAGTATTTT.

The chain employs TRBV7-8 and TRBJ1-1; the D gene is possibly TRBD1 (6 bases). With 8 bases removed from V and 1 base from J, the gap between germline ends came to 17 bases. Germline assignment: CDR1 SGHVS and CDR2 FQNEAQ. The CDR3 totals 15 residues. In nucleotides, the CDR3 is TGTGCCAGCTCGGGGAAAGGACAGACGAACACTGAAGCTTTCTTT. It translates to CASSGKGQTNTEAFF.

CDR3: CASSPGALTGSLGEQFF. DNA of the CDR3: TGTGCCAGCAGTCCCGGGGCCCTTACAGGGTCTTTGGGTGAGCAGTTCTTC. The chain links TRBV28 to TRBJ2-1; TRBD1 is a possible D gene (6 bases). Trimming shortened V by 5 bases and J by 9 bases, and 26 bases separated the two germline ends. CDR1 is MDHEN and CDR2 is SYDVKM in the germline V gene. This CDR3 has 17 residues.

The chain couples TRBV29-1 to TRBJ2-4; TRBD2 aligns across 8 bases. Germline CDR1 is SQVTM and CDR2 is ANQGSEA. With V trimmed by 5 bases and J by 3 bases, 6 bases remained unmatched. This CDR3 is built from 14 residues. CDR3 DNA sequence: TGCAGCGTTTCCTCCGGGACTAGCAAAAACATTCAGTACTTC. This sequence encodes CSVSSGTSKNIQYF.

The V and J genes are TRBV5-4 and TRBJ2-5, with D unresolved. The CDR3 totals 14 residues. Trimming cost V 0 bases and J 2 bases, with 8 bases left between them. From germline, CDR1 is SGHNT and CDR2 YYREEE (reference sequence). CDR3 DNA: TGTGCCAGCAGCTTGGTTGGCTTTCAAGAGACCCAGTACTTC. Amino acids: CASSLVGFQETQYF.

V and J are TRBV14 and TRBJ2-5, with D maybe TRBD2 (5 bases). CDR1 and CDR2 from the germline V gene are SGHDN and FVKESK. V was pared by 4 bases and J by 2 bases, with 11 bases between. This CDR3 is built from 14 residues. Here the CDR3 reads CASSPRRDQETQYF. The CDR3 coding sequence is TGTGCCAGCAGCCCCCGACGGGATCAAGAGACCCAGTACTTC.

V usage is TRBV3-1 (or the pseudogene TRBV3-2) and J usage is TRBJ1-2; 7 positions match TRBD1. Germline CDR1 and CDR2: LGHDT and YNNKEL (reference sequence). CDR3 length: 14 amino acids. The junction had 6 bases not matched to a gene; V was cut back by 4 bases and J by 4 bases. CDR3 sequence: CASSPGTATYGYTF. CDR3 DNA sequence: TGTGCCAGCAGCCCAGGGACAGCGACCTATGGCTACACCTTC.

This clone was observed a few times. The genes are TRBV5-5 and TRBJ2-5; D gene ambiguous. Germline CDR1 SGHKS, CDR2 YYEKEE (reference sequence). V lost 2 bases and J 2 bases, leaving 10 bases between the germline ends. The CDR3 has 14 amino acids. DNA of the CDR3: TGTGCCAGCAGCTTCTCGAGCAGGCAAGAGACCCAGTACTTC. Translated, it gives CASSFSSRQETQYF.